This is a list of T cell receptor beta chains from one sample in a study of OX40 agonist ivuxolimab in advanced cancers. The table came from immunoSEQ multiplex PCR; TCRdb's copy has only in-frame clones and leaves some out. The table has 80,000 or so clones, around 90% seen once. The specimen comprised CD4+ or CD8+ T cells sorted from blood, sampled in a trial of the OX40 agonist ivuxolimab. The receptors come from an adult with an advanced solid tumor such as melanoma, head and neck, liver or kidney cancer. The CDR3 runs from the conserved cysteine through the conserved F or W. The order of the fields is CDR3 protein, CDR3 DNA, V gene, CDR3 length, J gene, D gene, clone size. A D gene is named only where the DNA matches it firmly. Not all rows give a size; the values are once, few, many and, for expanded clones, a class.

CDR3: CASSPNRGYEQYF
DNA: TGTGCCAGCTCACCAAACAGGGGCTACGAGCAGTACTTC
V: TRBV18
length: 13
J: TRBJ2-7
D: TRBD1
size: .

CDR3: CAISSQRGQVGDYTF
DNA: TGTGCCATCAGTAGCCAGAGGGGGCAGGTCGGGGACTACACCTTC
V: TRBV10-3
length: 15
J: TRBJ1-2
D: TRBD1
size: .

CDR3: CASSPHTGELFF
DNA: TGTGCCAGCAGCCCCCACACCGGGGAGCTGTTTTTT
V: TRBV5-4
length: 12
J: TRBJ2-2
D: .
size: .

CDR3: CASSPPSVSTEAFF
DNA: TGTGCCAGCTCACCACCGAGCGTTAGCACTGAAGCTTTCTTT
V: TRBV18
length: 14
J: TRBJ1-1
D: .
size: .

CDR3: CASSVGGSGLPYNEQFF
DNA: TGTGCCAGCTCAGTCGGGGGAAGCGGGCTCCCCTACAATGAGCAGTTCTTC
V: TRBV18
length: 17
J: TRBJ2-1
D: .
size: once

CDR3: CASSLLAGGLETQYF
DNA: TGCGCCAGCAGCCTACTAGCGGGGGGGCTGGAGACCCAGTACTTC
V: TRBV5-1
length: 15
J: TRBJ2-5
D: TRBD2
size: .

CDR3: CASSSLDNYGYTF
DNA: TGTGCCAGCAGCTCTCTGGATAACTATGGCTACACCTTC
V: TRBV5-4
length: 13
J: TRBJ1-2
D: .
size: .

CDR3: CASSFGGAGTEAFF
DNA: TGTGCCAGCAGCTTCGGGGGCGCGGGCACTGAAGCTTTCTTT
V: TRBV7-2
length: 14
J: TRBJ1-1
D: .
size: .

CDR3: CASSVDGRGREQYF
DNA: TGTGCCAGCAGCGTAGACGGCAGGGGGCGCGAGCAGTACTTC
V: TRBV9
length: 14
J: TRBJ2-7
D: TRBD1
size: .

CDR3: CASSFWPTSTDTQYF
DNA: TGCGCCAGCAGCTTTTGGCCTACAAGCACAGATACGCAGTATTTT
V: TRBV5-1
length: 15
J: TRBJ2-3
D: .
size: .